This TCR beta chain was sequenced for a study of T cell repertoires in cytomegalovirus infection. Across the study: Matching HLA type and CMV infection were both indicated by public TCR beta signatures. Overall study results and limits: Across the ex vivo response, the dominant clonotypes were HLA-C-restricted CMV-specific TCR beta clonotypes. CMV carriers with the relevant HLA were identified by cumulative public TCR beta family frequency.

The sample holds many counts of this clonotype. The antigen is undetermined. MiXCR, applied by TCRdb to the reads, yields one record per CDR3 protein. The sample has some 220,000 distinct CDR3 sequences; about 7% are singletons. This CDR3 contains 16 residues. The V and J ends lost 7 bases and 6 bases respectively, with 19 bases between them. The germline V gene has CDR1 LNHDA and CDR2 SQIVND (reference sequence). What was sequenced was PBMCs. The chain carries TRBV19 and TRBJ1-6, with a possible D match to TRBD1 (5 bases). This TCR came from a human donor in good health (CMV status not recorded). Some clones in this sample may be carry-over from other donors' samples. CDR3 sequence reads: CASNHPLGQGNSPLHF. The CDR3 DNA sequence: TGTGCCAGTAACCACCCGCTGGGGCAGGGTAATTCACCCCTCCACTTT.